The T cell receptor beta chain under discussion was sequenced for a study of cytomegalovirus exposure and HLA in healthy donors. About the study: It was reported in a later analysis that the 90 to 150 validation repertoires used the same platform as the roughly 700 first-cohort repertoires. Overall study results and limits: In vitro, three CMV-associated chains proved specific for CMV antigens. For cytomegalovirus status, the classifier reportedly gave diagnoses with high specificity and sensitivity. The authors enumerated 180 or so TCR beta chains as linked to cytomegalovirus.

About this clone itself: Its antigen is as yet unknown.

Data came from immunoSEQ multiplex PCR; TCRdb stores just in-frame clones and leaves some out. Altogether tens of thousands of clones are present, over 95% being singletons, with the ten largest covering 2% to 2.5%. The material sequenced was PBMCs. The clonotype was recovered from a man younger than 30 in good health and CMV-seronegative.

CDR3 DNA: TGTGCCAGCAGCTCCGGACTGATCTATGGCTACACCTTC. Its protein is CASSSGLIYGYTF. The chain carries TRBV5-4 and TRBJ1-2; no definite D call. V dropped 3 bases and J dropped 4 bases, with 10 bases sitting between them. Germline V gene lookup returns CDR1 SGHNT and CDR2 YYREEE (reference sequence). The CDR3 contains 13 residues.